Shown below are 8 T cell receptor beta chains from a single sample sequenced in a study of blood T cell repertoires in COVID-19. Repertoires were generated with immunoSEQ multiplex PCR, while TCRdb's copy carries only in-frame clones and drops some. The table records over 45,000 clones, approximately 80% of them present only once. What was sequenced was peripheral blood. The source of these receptors is a human donor in a cohort sampled during active or convalescent COVID-19.

V usage is TRBV2 and J usage is TRBJ2-7, with a weak D call TRBD2 (5 bases). Deletions cut 8 bases from V and 4 bases from J, with 15 bases between. The CDR3 extends over 13 amino acids. Germline values: CDR1 SNHLY, CDR2 FYNNEI. The CDR3 loop is CASGRRAGYEQYF. The CDR3 nucleotides read TGTGCCAGCGGGAGACGGGCGGGTTACGAGCAGTACTTC.

As for this clone: Germline and junction disagree at one end, which may indicate a read error. The J gene is TRBJ2-5, the V gene TRBV7-7; D is ambiguous. CDR1 and CDR2 (germline): SSHAT, FNYEAQ (reference sequence). The CDR3 has 13 amino acids. CDR3 coding DNA: TGTGCTAGCAGCGTACCTCCCGGGGAGACCCAGTACTTC. Translation gives CASSVPPGETQYF.

This clone was observed once. V is TRBV18 and J is TRBJ1-3; D ambiguous. The germline gives CDR1 KGHSH, CDR2 LQKENI. The CDR3 loop spans 16 amino acids. Trimming pared 0 bases from V and 2 bases from J, leaving 11 bases between. In DNA form, the CDR3 reads TGTGCCAGCTCACCACCAAACTCAGGCCCTGGAAACACCATATATTTT. The encoded protein is CASSPPNSGPGNTIYF. Based on the CDR3 plus reference TRBV18 and TRBJ1-3, the full variable domain is NAGVMQNPRHLVRRRGQEARLRCSPMKGHSHVYWYRQLPEEGLKFMVYLQKENIIDESGMPKERFSAEFPKEGPSILRIQQVVRGDSAAYFCASSPPNSGPGNTIYFGEGSWLTVV.

This clone has a single count. The V call is TRBV7-9, the J call TRBJ2-3; D is perhaps TRBD2 (6 bases). CDR1 is SEHNR and CDR2 is FQNEAQ in the germline V gene (reference sequence). This CDR3 is 16 amino acids long. V was clipped by 5 bases and J by 5 bases, with 20 bases between them. The CDR3 region is CASSNSNTGVKDTQYF. Here the CDR3 DNA reads TGTGCCAGCAGCAACAGTAATACGGGGGTCAAAGATACGCAGTATTTT.

V usage is TRBV5-1 and J usage is TRBJ1-6; unclear D gene. The CDR3 has 15 residues. Germline V gene sequence: CDR1 SGHRS, CDR2 YFSETQ. With 4 bases removed from V and 3 bases from J, the gap between germline ends came to 11 bases. For the CDR3, the DNA is TGCGCCAGCAGCCCGTCACAGAACTATAATTCACCCCTCCACTTT. This encodes CASSPSQNYNSPLHF. Using reference TRBV5-1 and TRBJ1-6 for the parts outside the CDR3, the full variable domain is KAGVTQTPRYLIKTRGQQVTLSCSPISGHRSVSWYQQTPGQGLQFLFEYFSETQRNKGNFPGRFSGRQFSNSRSEMNVSTLELGDSALYLCASSPSQNYNSPLHFGNGTRLTVT.

The chain joins TRBV3-1 (or the pseudogene TRBV3-2) to TRBJ2-1, with no clear D. Germline loops: CDR1 LGHDT, CDR2 YNNKEL (reference sequence). Trimming removed 0 bases at V and 8 bases at J, with 5 bases between. CDR3 length: 12 amino acids. The CDR3: CASSQEFDEQFF. CDR3 sequence (DNA): TGTGCCAGCAGCCAAGAATTCGATGAGCAGTTCTTC.

This clone was recorded a few times. CDR3 coding DNA: TGTGCCATCAGTGGGAGGGAGGGGAAACAGCCCCAGCATTTT. This gives the protein CAISGREGKQPQHF. The chain uses TRBV10-3 and TRBJ1-5; tentative D call: TRBD1 (5 bases). The CDR3 extends over 14 amino acids. Germline CDR1 and CDR2: ENHRY and SYGVKD. V gave up 4 bases and J gave up 7 bases, with 14 bases separating them.

This clone was found once. V gene TRBV9 combines with J gene TRBJ2-7, with 9 positions matching TRBD2. Germline CDR1 SGDLS, CDR2 YYNGEE. The CDR3 runs to 14 residues. Trimming cost V 6 bases and J 0 bases; bases outside gene matches: 4. The CDR3 sequence is CASNVAGASYEQYF. CDR3 in DNA: TGTGCCAGCAATGTAGCGGGGGCCTCCTACGAGCAGTACTTC.